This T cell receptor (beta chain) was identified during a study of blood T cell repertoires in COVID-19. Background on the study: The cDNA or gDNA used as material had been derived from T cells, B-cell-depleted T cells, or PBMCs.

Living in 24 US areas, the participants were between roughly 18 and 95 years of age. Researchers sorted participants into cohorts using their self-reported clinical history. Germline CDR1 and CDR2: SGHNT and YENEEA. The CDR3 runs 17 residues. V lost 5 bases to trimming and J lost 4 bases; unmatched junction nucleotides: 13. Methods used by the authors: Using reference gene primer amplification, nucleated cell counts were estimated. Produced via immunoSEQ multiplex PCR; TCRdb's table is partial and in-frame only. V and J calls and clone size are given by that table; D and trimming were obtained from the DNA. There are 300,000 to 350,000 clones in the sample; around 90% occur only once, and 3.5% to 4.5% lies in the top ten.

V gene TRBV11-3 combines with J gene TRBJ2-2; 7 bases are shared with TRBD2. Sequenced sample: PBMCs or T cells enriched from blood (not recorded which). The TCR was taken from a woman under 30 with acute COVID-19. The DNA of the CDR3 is TGTGCCAGCAGCCTCCGGGGGGAGGGAGTTGTCACCGGGGAGCTGTTTTTT. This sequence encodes CASSLRGEGVVTGELFF. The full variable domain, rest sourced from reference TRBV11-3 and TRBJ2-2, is EAGVVQSPRYKIIEKKQPVAFWCNPISGHNTLYWYLQNLGQGPELLIRYENEEAVDDSQLPKDRFSAERLKGVDSTLKIQPAELGDSAVYLCASSLRGEGVVTGELFFGEGSRLTVL.